Included here is one T cell receptor (beta chain) sequence, with context. The data were taken from a study of early stage breast cancer tumors. Across the study: Around 10-fold was the mean read coverage per sample.

Using immunoSEQ multiplex PCR, the repertoire was profiled, and TCRdb retains in-frame clones only, with some absent. The sample yields some 36,000 clones, 65% to 75% seen once. Germline V gives CDR1 LNHDA, CDR2 SQIVND (reference sequence). CDR3 length: 14 residues. J lost 7 bases, V lost 5 bases, and 8 bases had no gene match. The sample was blood. The chain is built from TRBV19 and TRBJ1-5; 7 nucleotides agree with TRBD1. The clonotype was recovered from a person aged 60 to 70 with breast cancer. The CDR3 spells CASSLRQGGQPQHF. In DNA form, the CDR3 reads TGTGCCAGTAGTCTGAGACAGGGAGGGCAGCCCCAGCATTTT.